This is a list of T cell receptor beta chains from one sample in a study of patients and donors after allogeneic stem cell transplantation. TCRdb re-called the RT-PCR reads through MiXCR, storing one row per CDR3 protein. The profile covers 95,000 to 120,000 distinct CDR3 sequences, with around 38% appearing a single time and around 27% taken by the ten largest. Material: blood, either unsorted or a sorted T cell fraction (not recorded which). The origin of the receptors is a human donor who was either an allogeneic HSCT recipient or a stem cell or donor lymphocyte infusion donor (not recorded which). It is not recorded whose cells these are; they may come from a transplant donor. Each CDR3 is given with its conserved first and last residue. D genes are given only for firm matches. Clone size is given for some rows only: seen once, a few or many times, or a class if the clone is expanded.

CDR3: CSVGVREKLFF
DNA: TGCAGCGTTGGGGTGAGGGAAAAACTGTTTTTT
size: few
V: TRBV29-1
J: TRBJ1-4
D: NA

CDR3: CASSLGSGPTYEQYF
DNA: TGTGCCAGCAGTTTAGGAAGCGGGCCAACCTACGAGCAGTACTTC
size: few
V: TRBV12-3/TRBV12-4
J: TRBJ2-7
D: NA

CDR3: CASSSPPLTVPNSPLHF
DNA: TGTGCCAGCAGCTCGCCACCGCTCACAGTACCCAATTCACCCCTCCACTTT
size: few
V: TRBV7-8
J: TRBJ1-6
D: NA

CDR3: CASSQDGVRNTIYF
DNA: TGCGCCAGCAGCCAAGACGGCGTCCGGAACACCATATATTTT
size: NA
V: TRBV4-1
J: TRBJ1-3
D: NA

CDR3: CSAAREGEQYF
DNA: TGCAGTGCAGCCAGGGAGGGCGAGCAGTACTTC
size: few
V: TRBV20-1
J: TRBJ2-7
D: TRBD2

CDR3: CASSLDLMNGYTF
DNA: TGTGCCAGCAGCTTAGATCTGATGAATGGCTACACCTTC
size: few
V: TRBV7-2
J: TRBJ1-2
D: NA

CDR3: CAISDLAATDTQYF
DNA: TGTGCCATCAGTGACCTAGCGGCAACAGATACGCAGTATTTT
size: NA
V: TRBV10-3
J: TRBJ2-3
D: TRBD2

CDR3: CASSPGGLHYNEQFF
DNA: TGTGCCAGCAGCCCCGGGGGACTCCACTACAATGAGCAGTTCTTC
size: NA
V: TRBV9
J: TRBJ2-1
D: NA

CDR3: CASSFSGQGAYEQYF
DNA: TGTGCCAGCAGTTTCTCAGGACAGGGCGCCTACGAGCAGTACTTC
size: NA
V: TRBV27
J: TRBJ2-7
D: TRBD1

CDR3: CSANLLAGGDTQYF
DNA: TGCAGTGCTAACCTACTAGCGGGAGGAGATACGCAGTATTTT
size: few
V: TRBV20-1
J: TRBJ2-3
D: TRBD2

CDR3: CSAHELAGSTYEQYF
DNA: TGCAGTGCACACGAACTAGCGGGGTCAACCTACGAGCAGTACTTC
size: NA
V: TRBV20-1
J: TRBJ2-7
D: TRBD2

CDR3: CAIRAGTRTYEQYF
DNA: TGTGCCATCAGAGCCGGGACTAGGACCTACGAGCAGTACTTC
size: NA
V: TRBV10-3
J: TRBJ2-7
D: TRBD2

CDR3: CASSPGKPQHF
DNA: TGTGCCAGCAGCCCCGGGAAGCCCCAGCATTTT
size: NA
V: TRBV6-2/TRBV6-3
J: TRBJ1-5
D: NA

CDR3: CSVEQEGVGVEKLFF
DNA: TGCAGCGTTGAACAGGAGGGGGTCGGTGTTGAAAAACTGTTTTTT
size: many
V: TRBV29-1
J: TRBJ1-4
D: NA

CDR3: CASTPRWDSPTEAFF
DNA: TGTGCCAGCACCCCGAGGTGGGACAGTCCCACTGAAGCTTTCTTT
size: NA
V: TRBV3-1
J: TRBJ1-1
D: TRBD1

CDR3: CASSLGGVTGELFF
DNA: TGTGCCAGCAGCTTAGGGGGTGTGACCGGGGAGCTGTTTTTT
size: few
V: TRBV11-2
J: TRBJ2-2
D: NA

CDR3: CSASGQGRYYNYGYTF
DNA: TGCAGTGCTAGCGGACAGGGAAGGTACTATAACTATGGCTACACCTTC
size: few
V: TRBV20-1
J: TRBJ1-2
D: TRBD1

CDR3: CASSHRLAGETDTQYF
DNA: TGTGCCAGCAGCCACAGACTAGCGGGAGAAACAGATACGCAGTATTTT
size: once
V: TRBV4-2
J: TRBJ2-3
D: TRBD2

CDR3: CSAPAQGTDTKYF
DNA: TGCAGTGCTCCCGCACAGGGGACAGATACGAAGTATTTT
size: NA
V: TRBV20-1
J: TRBJ2-3
D: TRBD1

CDR3: CASSLRASGIGTDTQYF
DNA: TGCGCCAGCAGTCTACGGGCTAGCGGGATCGGCACAGATACGCAGTATTTT
size: NA
V: TRBV4-1
J: TRBJ2-3
D: TRBD2

CDR3: CASTRGNTEAFF
DNA: TGTGCCAGCACAAGGGGGAACACTGAAGCTTTCTTT
size: NA
V: TRBV6-2/TRBV6-3
J: TRBJ1-1
D: NA

CDR3: CATSPRTGGASYNEQFF
DNA: TGTGCCACCAGCCCCCGAACAGGGGGGGCCTCCTACAATGAGCAGTTCTTC
size: NA
V: TRBV15
J: TRBJ2-1
D: NA

CDR3: CATSETGAYGYTF
DNA: TGTGCCACCAGTGAGACAGGAGCCTATGGCTACACCTTC
size: few
V: TRBV24-1
J: TRBJ1-2
D: NA

CDR3: CASSLSAEATYNEQFF
DNA: TGTGCCAGCAGCTTATCGGCCGAGGCGACTTACAATGAGCAGTTCTTC
size: NA
V: TRBV7-2
J: TRBJ2-1
D: NA

CDR3: CASSPTGNRNQPQHF
DNA: TGTGCCAGCAGTCCGACAGGAAATCGCAATCAGCCCCAGCATTTT
size: NA
V: TRBV7-2
J: TRBJ1-5
D: NA